One and the same sample provided the 8 T cell receptor beta chains below, sequenced in a study of regulatory T cells in long-lasting Graves disease. Building the TCR beta libraries relied on iRepertoire HTBI primers, and CDR3 regions underwent Arm-PCR. TCRdb reprocessed the multiplex PCR reads with MiXCR, giving one entry per CDR3 protein. The profile shows hundreds of thousands of distinct CDR3 sequences, over 15% of them singletons. The time point: newly diagnosed GD, antithyroid drugs for less than 3 months. PBMC-derived RNA was used for the TCR library. The same sample was also used in a study of T cells in Graves' hyperthyroidism and ophthalmopathy.

This sample comprised peripheral blood mononuclear cells (PBMCs), obtained at new diagnosis, from a patient treated with antithyroid drugs. The receptor source for this set is a man in his forties with Graves disease.

This clonotype was seen more than once but under ten times. The rearrangement joins TRBV6-1 to TRBJ2-3; a possible D gene is TRBD2 (5 bases). The CDR3 consists of 14 residues. The germline V gene encodes CDR1 MNHNS and CDR2 SASEGT. Between the trimmed V and J ends, which lost 7 bases and 1 base, there was a span of 12 bases. CDR3: CASTRRVRTDTQYF. The DNA of the CDR3 is TGTGCCAGCACTAGGCGGGTGCGCACAGATACGCAGTATTTT.

This clonotype has only a few counts. The J gene is TRBJ1-5, the V gene TRBV2, with 7 bases matching TRBD1. Germline V CDR1 and CDR2: SNHLY, FYNNEI. The ends lost 6 bases at V and 6 bases at J; junction bases unmatched: 8. CDR3 length: 14 amino acids. The CDR3 bases are TGTGCCAGCAGCCAACAGGGGTTCCGTCAGCCCCAGCATTTT. Protein sequence: CASSQQGFRQPQHF.

This clonotype was recorded at least ten times. The chain combines TRBV29-1 with TRBJ2-7, with 8 bases lining up with TRBD1. CDR1 and CDR2 (germline): SQVTM, ANQGSEA. Trimming removed 6 bases from V and 2 bases from J; junction bases left unmatched: 3. The CDR3 is made up of 12 amino acids. CDR3 bases: TGCAGCGTAGCCAGGGGGCCCTACGAGCAGTACTTC. It translates to CSVARGPYEQYF.

This clonotype was detected many times. The chain has TRBV7-2 and TRBJ2-3; no definite D call. Trimming removed 0 bases from V and 5 bases from J, with 0 bases in between. The CDR3 spans 11 residues. Germline CDR1 and CDR2: SGHTA and FQGNSA. This CDR3 reads CASSLADTQYF. The CDR3 DNA reads TGTGCCAGCAGCTTAGCAGATACGCAGTATTTT. Full variable domain (missing parts from reference TRBV7-2 and TRBJ2-3): GAGVSQSPSNKVTEKGKDVELRCDPISGHTALYWYRQSLGQGLEFLIYFQGNSAPDKSGLPSDRFSAERTGGSVSTLTIQRTQQEDSAVYLCASSLADTQYFGPGTRLTVL.

This clonotype was counted only a few times. The J gene is TRBJ1-6, the V gene TRBV9, with D perhaps TRBD1 (5 bases). Germline V gene sequence: CDR1 SGDLS, CDR2 YYNGEE. The CDR3 loop spans 15 amino acids. V lost 0 bases, J lost 8 bases, and 12 bases lay in between. The CDR3 region is CASSVGGRYDSPLHF. The CDR3, as DNA: TGTGCCAGCAGCGTAGGGGGGAGATACGATTCACCCCTCCACTTT.

V is TRBV6-1 and J is TRBJ2-7, with TRBD1 matching over 7 bases. This CDR3 region has 16 residues. Germline V gene data show CDR1 as MNHNS and CDR2 as SASEGT. V lost 3 bases and J lost 2; bases outside the gene matches: 10. CDR3 DNA sequence: TGTGCCAGCAGTGATTTTTTCACAGGGGAGACCTACGAGCAGTACTTC. This translates into CASSDFFTGETYEQYF.

The chain couples TRBV18 to TRBJ2-3; D may be TRBD1 (6 bases). CDR1 is KGHSH and CDR2 is LQKENI in the germline V gene. The CDR3 totals 16 residues. Between the trimmed V and J ends, which lost 1 base and 1 base, there was a span of 12 bases. Here the CDR3 DNA reads TGTGCCAGCTCACCACTACCACAGGGAGGCACAGATACGCAGTATTTT. Protein product: CASSPLPQGGTDTQYF.

This clonotype was seen repeatedly, ten times or more. The gene calls are TRBV3-1 and TRBJ2-5; tentative D call: TRBD1 (6 bases). CDR1 LGHDT and CDR2 YNNKEL come from the germline V gene (reference sequence). V was pared by 6 bases and J by 5 bases, with 10 bases between. The CDR3 totals 12 residues. DNA for the CDR3: TGTGCCAGCAGACAGGGTTGGGAGACCCAGTACTTC. This gives the protein CASRQGWETQYF.